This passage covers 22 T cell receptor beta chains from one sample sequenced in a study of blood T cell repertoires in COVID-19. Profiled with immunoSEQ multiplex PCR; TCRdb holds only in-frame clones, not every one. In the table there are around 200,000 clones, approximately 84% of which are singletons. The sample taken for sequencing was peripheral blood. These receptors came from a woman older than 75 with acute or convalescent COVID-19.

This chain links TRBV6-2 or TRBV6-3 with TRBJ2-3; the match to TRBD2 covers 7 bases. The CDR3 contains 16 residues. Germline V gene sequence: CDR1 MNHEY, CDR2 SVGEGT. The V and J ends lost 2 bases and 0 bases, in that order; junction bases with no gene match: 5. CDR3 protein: CASSYGDSGSTDTQYF. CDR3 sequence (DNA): TGTGCCAGCAGTTACGGCGATAGCGGGAGCACAGATACGCAGTATTTT.

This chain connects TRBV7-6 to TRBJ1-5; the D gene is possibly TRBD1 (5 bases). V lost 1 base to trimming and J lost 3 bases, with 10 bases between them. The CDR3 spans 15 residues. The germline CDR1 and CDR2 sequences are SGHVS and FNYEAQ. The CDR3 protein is CASSLGAGYNQPQHF. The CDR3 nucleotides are TGTGCCAGCAGCTTAGGGGCAGGGTACAATCAGCCCCAGCATTTT.

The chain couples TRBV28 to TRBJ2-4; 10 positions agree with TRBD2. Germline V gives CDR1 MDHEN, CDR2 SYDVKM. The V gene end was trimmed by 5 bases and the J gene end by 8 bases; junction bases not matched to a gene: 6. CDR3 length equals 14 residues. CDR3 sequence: CASSPWTSGDIQYF. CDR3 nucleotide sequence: TGTGCCAGCAGTCCGTGGACTAGCGGAGACATTCAGTACTTC.

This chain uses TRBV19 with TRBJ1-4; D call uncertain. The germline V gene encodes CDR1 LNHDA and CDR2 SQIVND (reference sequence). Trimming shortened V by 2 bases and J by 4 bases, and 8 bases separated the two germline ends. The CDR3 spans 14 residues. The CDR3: CASSISLRNEKLFF. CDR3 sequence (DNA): TGTGCCAGTAGTATAAGCCTCCGTAATGAAAAACTGTTTTTT.

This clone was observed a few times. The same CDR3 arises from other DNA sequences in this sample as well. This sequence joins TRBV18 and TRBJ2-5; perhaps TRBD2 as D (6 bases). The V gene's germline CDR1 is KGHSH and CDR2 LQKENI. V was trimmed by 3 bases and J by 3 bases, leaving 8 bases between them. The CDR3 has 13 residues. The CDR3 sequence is CASSPSGKETQYF. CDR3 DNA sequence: TGTGCCAGCTCACCTAGCGGTAAAGAGACCCAGTACTTC.

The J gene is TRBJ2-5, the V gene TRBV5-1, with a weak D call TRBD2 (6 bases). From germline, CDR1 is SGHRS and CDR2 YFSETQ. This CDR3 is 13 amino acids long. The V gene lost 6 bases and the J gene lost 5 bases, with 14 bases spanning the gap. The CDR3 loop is CASKLTSQETQYF. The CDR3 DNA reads TGCGCCAGCAAATTGACTAGTCAGGAGACCCAGTACTTC.

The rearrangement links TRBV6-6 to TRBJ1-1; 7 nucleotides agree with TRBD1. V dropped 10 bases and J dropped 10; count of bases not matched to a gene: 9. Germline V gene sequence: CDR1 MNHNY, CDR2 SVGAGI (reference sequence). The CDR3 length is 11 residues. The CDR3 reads CATTPDRAAFF. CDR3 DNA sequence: TGTGCCACCACACCAGACAGGGCAGCTTTCTTT.

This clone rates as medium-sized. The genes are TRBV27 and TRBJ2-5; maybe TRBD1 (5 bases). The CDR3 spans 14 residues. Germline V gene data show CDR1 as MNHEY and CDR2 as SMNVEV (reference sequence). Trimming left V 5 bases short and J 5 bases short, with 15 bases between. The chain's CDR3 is CASSETAPLETQYF. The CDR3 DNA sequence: TGTGCCAGCAGTGAGACAGCCCCTTTGGAGACCCAGTACTTC.

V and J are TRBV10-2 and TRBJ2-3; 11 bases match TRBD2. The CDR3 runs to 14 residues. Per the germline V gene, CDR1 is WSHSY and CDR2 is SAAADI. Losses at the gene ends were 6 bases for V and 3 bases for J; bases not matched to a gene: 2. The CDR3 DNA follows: TGCGCCAGCAGACTAGCGGGAGTTACAGATACGCAGTATTTT. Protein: CASRLAGVTDTQYF.

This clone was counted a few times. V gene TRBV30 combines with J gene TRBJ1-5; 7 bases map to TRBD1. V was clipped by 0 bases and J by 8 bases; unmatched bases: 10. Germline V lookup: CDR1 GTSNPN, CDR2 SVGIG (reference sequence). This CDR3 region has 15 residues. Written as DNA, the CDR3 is TGTGCCTGGAGTGTAAGGGGCGTAGGGGGCGAGCCCCAGCATTTT. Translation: CAWSVRGVGGEPQHF.

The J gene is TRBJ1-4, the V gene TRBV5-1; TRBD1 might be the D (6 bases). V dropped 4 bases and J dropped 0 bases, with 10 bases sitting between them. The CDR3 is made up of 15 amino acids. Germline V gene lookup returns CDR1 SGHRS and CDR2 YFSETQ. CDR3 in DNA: TGCGCCAGCAGCCCAGGGGCCGCAACTAATGAAAAACTGTTTTTT. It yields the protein CASSPGAATNEKLFF.

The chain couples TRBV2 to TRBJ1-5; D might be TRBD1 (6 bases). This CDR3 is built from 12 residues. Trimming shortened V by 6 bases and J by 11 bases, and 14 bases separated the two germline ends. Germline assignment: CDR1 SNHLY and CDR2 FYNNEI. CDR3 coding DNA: TGTGCCAGCAGAGGACAGTCCTCTTCCCAGCATTTT. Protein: CASRGQSSSQHF. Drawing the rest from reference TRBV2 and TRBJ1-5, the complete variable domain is EPEVTQTPSHQVTQMGQEVILRCVPISNHLYFYWYRQILGQKVEFLVSFYNNEISEKSEIFDDQFSVERPDGSNFTLKIRSTKLEDSAMYFCASRGQSSSQHFGDGTRLSIL.

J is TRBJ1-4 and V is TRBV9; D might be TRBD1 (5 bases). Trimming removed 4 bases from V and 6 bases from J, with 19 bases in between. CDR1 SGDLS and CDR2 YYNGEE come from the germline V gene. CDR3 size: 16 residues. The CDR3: CASSPSTGGGYEKLFF. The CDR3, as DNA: TGTGCCAGCAGCCCCTCTACGGGGGGAGGATATGAAAAACTGTTTTTT. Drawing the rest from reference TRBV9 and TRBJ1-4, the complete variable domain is DSGVTQTPKHLITATGQRVTLRCSPRSGDLSVYWYQQSLDQGLQFLIQYYNGEERAKGNILERFSAQQFPDLHSELNLSSLELGDSALYFCASSPSTGGGYEKLFFGSGTQLSVL.

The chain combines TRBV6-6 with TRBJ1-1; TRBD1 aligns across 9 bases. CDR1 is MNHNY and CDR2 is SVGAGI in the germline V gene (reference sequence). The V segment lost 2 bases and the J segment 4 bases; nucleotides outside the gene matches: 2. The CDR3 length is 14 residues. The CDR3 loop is CASSYTGGITEAFF. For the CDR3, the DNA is TGTGCCAGCAGTTACACAGGGGGCATCACTGAAGCTTTCTTT.

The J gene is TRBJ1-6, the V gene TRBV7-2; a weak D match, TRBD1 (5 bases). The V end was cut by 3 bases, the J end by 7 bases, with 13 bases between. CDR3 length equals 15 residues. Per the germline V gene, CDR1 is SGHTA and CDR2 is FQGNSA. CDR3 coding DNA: TGTGCCAGCAGCTTGTTACAGGCCCGGAATTCACCCCTCCACTTT. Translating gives CASSLLQARNSPLHF.

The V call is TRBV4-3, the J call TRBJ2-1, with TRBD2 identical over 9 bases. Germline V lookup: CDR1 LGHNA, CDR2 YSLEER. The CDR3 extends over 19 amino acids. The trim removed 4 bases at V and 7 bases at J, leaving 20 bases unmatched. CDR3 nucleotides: TGCGCCAGCAGCCTCCGACTAGCGGATTCCCCCTTACTGAGGAATGAGCAGTTCTTC. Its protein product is CASSLRLADSPLLRNEQFF.

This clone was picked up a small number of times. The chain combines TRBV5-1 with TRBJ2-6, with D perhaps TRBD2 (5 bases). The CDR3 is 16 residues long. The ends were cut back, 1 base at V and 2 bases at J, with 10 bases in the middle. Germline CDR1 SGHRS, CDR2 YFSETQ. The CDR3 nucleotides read TGCGCCAGCAGCTTGTTGCCCGGGGCTGGGGCCAACGTCCTGACTTTC. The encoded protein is CASSLLPGAGANVLTF.

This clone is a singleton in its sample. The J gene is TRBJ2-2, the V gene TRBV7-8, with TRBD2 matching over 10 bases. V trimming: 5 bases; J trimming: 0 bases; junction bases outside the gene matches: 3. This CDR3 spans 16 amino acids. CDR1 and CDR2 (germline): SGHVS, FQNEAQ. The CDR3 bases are TGTGCCAGCAGCCGGGGACTAGCGACGAACACCGGGGAGCTGTTTTTT. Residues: CASSRGLATNTGELFF.

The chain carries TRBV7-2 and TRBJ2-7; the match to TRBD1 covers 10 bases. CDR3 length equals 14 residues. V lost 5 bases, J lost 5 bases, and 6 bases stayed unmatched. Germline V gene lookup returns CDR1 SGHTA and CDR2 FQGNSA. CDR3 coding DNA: TGTGCCAGCAGCCCGACAGGGGGCGTGAACGAGCAGTACTTC. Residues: CASSPTGGVNEQYF. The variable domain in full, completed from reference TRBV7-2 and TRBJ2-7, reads GAGVSQSPSNKVTEKGKDVELRCDPISGHTALYWYRQSLGQGLEFLIYFQGNSAPDKSGLPSDRFSAERTGGSVSTLTIQRTQQEDSAVYLCASSPTGGVNEQYFGPGTRLTVT.

The CDR3 is CASSIFAASGSSTDTQYF. In DNA form, the CDR3 reads TGTGCCAGTAGTATTTTCGCGGCTAGCGGGAGTTCAACAGATACGCAGTATTTT. The chain uses TRBV19 and TRBJ2-3, with 10 positions matching TRBD2. Germline V gives CDR1 LNHDA, CDR2 SQIVND (reference sequence). The CDR3 totals 18 residues. The junction had 12 bases not matched to a gene; V was cut back by 3 bases and J by 3 bases.

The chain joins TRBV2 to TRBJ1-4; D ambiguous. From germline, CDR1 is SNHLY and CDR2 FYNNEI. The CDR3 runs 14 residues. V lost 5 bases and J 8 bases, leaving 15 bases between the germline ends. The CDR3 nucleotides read TGTGCCAGCAGTATGTACGGTGGGAGGGAAAAACTGTTTTTT. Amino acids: CASSMYGGREKLFF.

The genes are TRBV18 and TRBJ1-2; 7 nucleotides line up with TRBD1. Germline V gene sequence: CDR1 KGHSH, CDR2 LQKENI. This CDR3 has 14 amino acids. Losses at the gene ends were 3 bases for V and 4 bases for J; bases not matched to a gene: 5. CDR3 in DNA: TGTGCCAGCTCACCGCGACAGGGTTCCTATGGCTACACCTTC. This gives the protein CASSPRQGSYGYTF.